This T cell receptor (beta chain) stems from a study of cytomegalovirus exposure and HLA in healthy donors. About the research overall: Most donors, approximately 82% of approximately 400 genotyped, fell in the Caucasian-associated ancestry cluster.

This clone was seen a handful of times. Antigen unknown. Germline V gene sequence: CDR1 LNHNV, CDR2 YYDKDF (reference sequence). The CDR3 spans 16 residues. The V gene lost 4 bases and the J gene lost 3 bases, with 18 bases spanning the gap. Study findings and constraints: In a later analysis, common viral pathogens appeared linked to several of the most significant clusters.

The PCR contained 60 Vbeta and 13 Jbeta primers. TCRdb keeps only in-frame clones here, not all; method: immunoSEQ multiplex PCR. The sample holds 95,000 to 150,000 clones, approximately 72% seen once. Sequencing was performed on PBMCs. This receptor was obtained from a young man in good health and CMV-seronegative. V gene TRBV15 combines with J gene TRBJ1-2; possible D gene TRBD1, 6 bases. CDR3 nucleotide sequence: TGTGCCACCAGCACCTGGGACACCGGCCCTGACTATGGCTACACCTTC. Translated: CATSTWDTGPDYGYTF. Full variable domain (outside the CDR3, taken from reference TRBV15 and TRBJ1-2): DAMVIQNPRYQVTQFGKPVTLSCSQTLNHNVMYWYQQKSSQAPKLLFHYYDKDFNNEADTPDNFQSRRPNTSFCFLDIRSPGLGDTAMYLCATSTWDTGPDYGYTFGSGTRLTVV.